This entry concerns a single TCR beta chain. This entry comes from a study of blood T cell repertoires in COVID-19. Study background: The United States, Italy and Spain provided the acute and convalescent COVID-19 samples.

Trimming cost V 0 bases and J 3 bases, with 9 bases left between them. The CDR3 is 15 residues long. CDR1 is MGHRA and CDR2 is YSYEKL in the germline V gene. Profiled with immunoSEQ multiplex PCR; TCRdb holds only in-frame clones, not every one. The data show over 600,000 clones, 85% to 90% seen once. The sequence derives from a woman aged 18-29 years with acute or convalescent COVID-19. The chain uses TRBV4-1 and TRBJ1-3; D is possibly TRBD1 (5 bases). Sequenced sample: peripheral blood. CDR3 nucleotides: TGCGCCAGCAGCCAAGATGGGGGGGGTGGAAACACCATATATTTT. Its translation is CASSQDGGGGNTIYF.